Listed below are T cell receptor beta chains from one sample, sequenced in a study of cytomegalovirus exposure and HLA in healthy donors. Here immunoSEQ multiplex PCR was the method, and the copy in TCRdb shows in-frame clones only, minus some. The sample has under 200,000 clones, around 72% seen once. Sequencing was performed on PBMCs. All receptors come from a man over 45 in good health and CMV-seronegative. Each CDR3 is given with its conserved first and last residue. A D gene is named only where the DNA matches it firmly. A row's size may be missing; if present it is once, few, many or a size class.

v_call	cdr3_length	j_call	clone_size	d_call	cdr3_aa	cdr3_nt
TRBV6-5	15	TRBJ1-1	.	.	CASTTLPGGGTEAFF	TGTGCCAGCACTACCTTACCGGGTGGTGGCACTGAAGCTTTCTTT
TRBV5-4	13	TRBJ2-7	.	.	CASSWPGTPEQYF	TGTGCCAGCAGCTGGCCCGGGACACCGGAGCAGTACTTC
TRBV5-1	16	TRBJ2-1	.	TRBD2	CASSPIAGSSVNEQFF	TGCGCCAGCAGCCCTATAGCGGGTTCCTCGGTCAATGAGCAGTTCTTC
TRBV27	15	TRBJ2-7	.	.	CASSPRTSSRYEQYF	TGTGCCAGCAGTCCGCGGACATCCTCTCGTTACGAGCAGTACTTC
TRBV7-2	13	TRBJ1-1	few	.	CASSLGATRKAFF	TGTGCCAGCAGCTTAGGGGCCACTAGAAAAGCTTTCTTT
TRBV13	17	TRBJ2-6	.	.	CASSLGTPTSGANVLTF	TGTGCCAGCAGCTTAGGGACACCTACGTCTGGGGCCAACGTCCTGACTTTC
TRBV5-1	15	TRBJ1-2	.	.	CASSLEGAHSSGYTF	TGCGCCAGCAGCTTGGAAGGGGCGCATTCCTCTGGCTACACCTTC
TRBV28	15	TRBJ1-2	.	TRBD1	CASSLGQKPNYGYTF	TGTGCCAGCAGTTTGGGACAGAAGCCTAACTATGGCTACACCTTC
TRBV7-2	13	TRBJ1-1	.	.	CASSLVGRVEAFF	TGTGCCAGCAGCTTAGTCGGCAGGGTAGAAGCTTTCTTT
TRBV5-1	16	TRBJ2-7	.	TRBD1	CASSLFPGQGAYEQYF	TGCGCCAGCAGCTTGTTTCCGGGACAGGGGGCCTACGAGCAGTACTTC
TRBV7-9	14	TRBJ1-2	.	.	CASAPNIIYYGYTF	TGTGCCAGCGCCCCCAACATAATCTACTATGGCTACACCTTC
TRBV5-1	15	TRBJ1-2	.	.	CASSLFHPANYGYTF	TGCGCCAGCAGCTTGTTCCACCCAGCTAACTATGGCTACACCTTC
TRBV6-1	15	TRBJ1-3	.	.	CASSTQPVSGNTIYF	TGTGCCAGCAGTACACAGCCCGTCTCTGGAAACACCATATATTTT
TRBV25-1	16	TRBJ1-1	few	.	CASSEYLTGPNTEAFF	TGTGCCAGCAGTGAATACCTGACAGGCCCGAACACTGAAGCTTTCTTT
TRBV11-2	17	TRBJ2-5	.	TRBD2	CASSHGTSGGRVETQYF	TGTGCCAGCAGCCACGGGACTAGCGGGGGGAGGGTGGAGACCCAGTACTTC
TRBV7-9	14	TRBJ2-3	.	TRBD2	CASSSSGGADTQYF	TGTGCCAGCAGCTCTAGCGGGGGGGCAGATACGCAGTATTTT
TRBV2	16	TRBJ1-6	.	TRBD1	CASSSTPRDRGRSLHF	TGTGCCAGCAGTAGTACACCGAGGGACAGGGGGCGGTCCCTCCACTTT
TRBV27	14	TRBJ1-6	few	TRBD1	CASSGTADNSPLHF	TGTGCCAGCAGTGGGACAGCGGATAATTCACCCCTCCACTTT
TRBV7-9	15	TRBJ1-5	.	.	CASSPSSRGVQPQHF	TGTGCCAGCAGCCCCAGCTCCCGGGGAGTCCAGCCCCAGCATTTT
TRBV28	18	TRBJ2-6	.	TRBD1	CASSLGDRASSGANVLTF	TGTGCCAGCAGTTTAGGGGACAGGGCTTCCTCTGGGGCCAACGTCCTGACTTTC
TRBV25-1	13	TRBJ1-5	.	.	CASSDGSNQPQHF	TGTGCCAGCAGTGACGGGAGCAATCAGCCCCAGCATTTT
TRBV11-3	16	TRBJ2-5	.	TRBD1	CASSLGTTGGEETQYF	TGTGCCAGCAGCTTAGGCACCACAGGGGGCGAAGAGACCCAGTACTTC
TRBV27	11	TRBJ2-3	once	.	CASSQGDTQYF	TGTGCCAGCAGTCAGGGAGATACGCAGTATTTT
TRBV19	14	TRBJ2-1	.	TRBD1	CASAQGFTYNEQFF	TGTGCCAGCGCACAGGGGTTTACCTACAATGAGCAGTTCTTC
TRBV4-1	14	TRBJ1-5	.	.	CASSRQDSNQPQHF	TGCGCCAGCAGCCGACAGGATAGCAATCAGCCCCAGCATTTT
TRBV4-1	14	TRBJ1-1	few	.	CASSRGAGYTEAFF	TGCGCCAGCAGCCGTGGGGCAGGGTACACTGAAGCTTTCTTT